This entry is about one T cell receptor (beta chain). TCRdb processed the 5' RACE reads anew with MiXCR; each CDR3 protein has one entry. The sample records more than 250,000 distinct CDR3 sequences, around 15% being singletons. The germline CDR1 and CDR2 sequences are DFQATT and SNEGSKA (reference sequence). This CDR3 has 14 amino acids. The data were taken from a study of T-cell memory formation after mild COVID-19. The receptor was derived from a young man who had mild COVID-19 (a few samples of this study predate the infection). Cell type and time point are not known. The V and J genes are TRBV20-1 and TRBJ2-1, with D perhaps given as TRBD1 or TRBD2 (6 bases each). Sequences were obtained from PBMCs or a T cell subset sorted from them (not recorded which). This CDR3 is CGLVGGAPDNEQFF. The CDR3 DNA is TGCGGACTCGTGGGGGGCGCTCCCGACAATGAGCAGTTCTTC.